The 24 T cell receptor beta chains given below trace back to one sample, sequenced in a study of cytotoxic CD8 clonotypes in ibrutinib-treated CLL. The method was immunoSEQ multiplex PCR; TCRdb's version includes in-frame clones alone and lacks a portion of them. The data hold 300,000 to 350,000 clones, with 70% to 80% observed a single time. Source: PBMCs, taken before ibrutinib treatment. These receptors were collected from a human donor with chronic lymphocytic leukemia.

The V call is TRBV28, the J call TRBJ2-1; tentatively, D is TRBD2 (6 bases). The V gene lost 4 bases and the J gene lost 7 bases, with 20 bases spanning the gap. This CDR3 region has 16 residues. The V gene's germline CDR1 is MDHEN and CDR2 SYDVKM. The CDR3 loop reads CASSSNRLGRENEQFF. CDR3 nucleotides: TGTGCCAGCAGTTCCAATAGACTAGGTCGTGAAAATGAGCAGTTCTTC.

The table lists this clone with a count of one. The chain is built from TRBV27 and TRBJ2-7; 7 bases map to TRBD1. Germline CDR1 and CDR2: MNHEY and SMNVEV (reference sequence). This CDR3 spans 15 amino acids. V gave up 2 bases and J gave up 3 bases; unmatched junction bases: 7. The CDR3 coding sequence is TGTGCCAGCAGTTTACTGGACAGGCTAAGCTACGAGCAGTACTTC. This codes for CASSLLDRLSYEQYF.

The chain carries TRBV5-1 and TRBJ2-2; maybe TRBD1 (5 bases). Per the germline V gene, CDR1 is SGHRS and CDR2 is YFSETQ. Trimming cost V 5 bases and J 0 bases, with 11 bases left between them. The CDR3 spans 15 residues. The CDR3 loop is CASSSSRANTGELFF. Here the CDR3 DNA reads TGCGCCAGCAGTAGCAGCAGGGCGAACACCGGGGAGCTGTTTTTT.

In its sample, this clone was seen a few times. V and J are TRBV10-3 and TRBJ2-7, with 9 bases matching TRBD2. Germline V lookup: CDR1 ENHRY, CDR2 SYGVKD. CDR3 length equals 13 residues. Losses at the gene ends were 7 bases for V and 3 bases for J; bases not matched to a gene: 4. Written as DNA, the CDR3 is TGTGCCATCATGGCTAGCGGGGTCTACGAGCAGTACTTC. This encodes CAIMASGVYEQYF.

The chain carries TRBV2 and TRBJ2-3, with 11 bases identical to TRBD1. With 7 bases clipped from V and 5 bases from J, the junction kept 8 bases outside the gene matches. The CDR3 runs to 15 residues. Germline V gives CDR1 SNHLY, CDR2 FYNNEI. DNA for the CDR3: TGTGCCAGCAAGGGGGACAGGGGGTTGGGAGATACGCAGTATTTT. It specifies CASKGDRGLGDTQYF. Looking up the rest from reference TRBV2 and TRBJ2-3 gives the full variable domain: EPEVTQTPSHQVTQMGQEVILRCVPISNHLYFYWYRQILGQKVEFLVSFYNNEISEKSEIFDDQFSVERPDGSNFTLKIRSTKLEDSAMYFCASKGDRGLGDTQYFGPGTRLTVL.

The chain is built from TRBV9 and TRBJ2-7, with 7 bases aligning to TRBD2. V was clipped by 2 bases and J by 5 bases; unmatched bases: 4. The CDR3 is 13 residues long. Per germline, CDR1 SGDLS and CDR2 YYNGEE. The CDR3, as DNA: TGTGCCAGCAGCGTCCTGGCGGGAGACGAGCAGTACTTC. This encodes CASSVLAGDEQYF.

This clone occurred a few times. The V gene is TRBV9, the J gene TRBJ2-1; TRBD2 aligns across 7 bases. This CDR3 has 14 amino acids. Trimming at V came to 0 bases and at J to 6 bases, leaving 3 bases not matched to a gene. Germline V gene sequence: CDR1 SGDLS, CDR2 YYNGEE. CDR3: CASSVVGLGNEQFF. For the CDR3, the DNA is TGTGCCAGCAGCGTAGTTGGACTAGGCAATGAGCAGTTCTTC.

This rearrangement joins TRBV10-1 to TRBJ1-3; possibly TRBD1 for D (5 bases). V was shortened by 5 bases and J by 3 bases, with 8 bases between the two germline ends. CDR3 size: 13 residues. Germline V lookup: CDR1 WNHNN, CDR2 SYGVQD (reference sequence). In nucleotides, the CDR3 is TGCGCCAGCAGTTCAGGGCTTGGAAACACCATATATTTT. This encodes CASSSGLGNTIYF.

This clone was seen a few times. This sequence joins TRBV21-1 and TRBJ2-1. TRBV21-1 is shown as a pseudogene. This CDR3 spans 12 amino acids. The DNA of the CDR3 is TGTGCCAGCCCGGTTGGTGGTGACGAGCAGTTCTTC. Its translation is CASPVGGDEQFF.

The V and J genes are TRBV25-1 and TRBJ2-1; possibly TRBD1 for D (5 bases). The CDR3 has 15 residues. With 6 bases removed from V and 8 bases from J, the gap between germline ends came to 20 bases. Germline loops: CDR1 MGHDK, CDR2 SYGVNS. The CDR3 DNA follows: TGTGCCAGCAGCGTAATCCAACCAGGGCTCTATGAGCAGTTCTTC. Protein: CASSVIQPGLYEQFF.

V usage is TRBV6-5 and J usage is TRBJ1-1; D unresolved. This CDR3 contains 14 residues. From germline, CDR1 is MNHEY and CDR2 SVGAGI. V gave up 5 bases and J gave up 4 bases, with 14 bases separating them. Written as DNA, the CDR3 is TGTGCCAGCAGTAGAAGGGTAGGGCTCACTGAAGCTTTCTTT. Encoded protein: CASSRRVGLTEAFF.

The rearrangement uses TRBV4-1 and TRBJ2-5; D unclear. Germline CDR1 reads MGHRA; CDR2 reads YSYEKL. V was shortened by 4 bases and J by 9 bases, with 15 bases between the two germline ends. The CDR3 spans 13 residues. CDR3: CASSLIRESAQYF. In DNA form, the CDR3 reads TGCGCCAGCAGCCTAATCAGAGAAAGCGCCCAGTACTTC.

This clone has just one count. This rearrangement joins TRBV27 to TRBJ2-1; 9 bases fit TRBD2. V gave up 2 bases and J gave up 4 bases; unmatched junction bases: 3. Germline V CDR1 and CDR2: MNHEY, SMNVEV (reference sequence). The CDR3 length is 15 residues. The CDR3 is CASSLQTSGYNEQFF. In nucleotides, the CDR3 is TGTGCCAGCAGTTTACAGACTAGCGGATACAATGAGCAGTTCTTC.

V gene TRBV30 combines with J gene TRBJ2-1; D might be TRBD1 or TRBD2, each matching 5 bases. CDR1 is GTSNPN and CDR2 is SVGIG in the germline V gene (reference sequence). Trimming shortened V by 1 base and J by 0 bases, and 13 bases separated the two germline ends. This CDR3 spans 16 amino acids. The CDR3 loop is CAWSGGGGSSYNEQFF. DNA for the CDR3: TGTGCCTGGAGTGGGGGCGGAGGTAGCTCCTACAATGAGCAGTTCTTC.

The V call is TRBV30, the J call TRBJ2-5, with TRBD2 identical over 9 bases. The CDR3 covers 17 residues. Germline V lookup: CDR1 GTSNPN, CDR2 SVGIG (reference sequence). J was trimmed by 1 base and V by 0 bases; bases with no gene match: 9. In nucleotides, the CDR3 is TGTGCCTGGAGTGTACTTCGGACTAGCGCCTCCCAAGAGACCCAGTACTTC. Translating it yields CAWSVLRTSASQETQYF.

The chain combines TRBV9 with TRBJ2-2; maybe TRBD1 (6 bases). Germline CDR1 reads SGDLS; CDR2 reads YYNGEE. The CDR3 loop spans 16 amino acids. Trimming took off 0 bases at V and 1 base at J, with 10 bases between the two ends. The CDR3 DNA reads as TGTGCCAGCAGCGTAGGATCACAGGGGAACACCGGGGAGCTGTTTTTT. This gives the protein CASSVGSQGNTGELFF. The full variable domain, completed using reference TRBV9 and TRBJ2-2, is DSGVTQTPKHLITATGQRVTLRCSPRSGDLSVYWYQQSLDQGLQFLIQYYNGEERAKGNILERFSAQQFPDLHSELNLSSLELGDSALYFCASSVGSQGNTGELFFGEGSRLTVL.

The rearrangement links TRBV28 to TRBJ2-5; 7 bases are a match to TRBD2. Germline-derived CDR1 and CDR2 are MDHEN and SYDVKM. The CDR3 spans 16 residues. The V segment lost 3 bases and the J segment 5 bases; nucleotides outside the gene matches: 12. CDR3 coding DNA: TGTGCCAGCAGTTTTTGGGCGGGAGAGGGTAGTGAGACCCAGTACTTC. Protein sequence: CASSFWAGEGSETQYF.

The chain carries TRBV7-9 and TRBJ1-3; 8 positions match TRBD1. Germline assignment: CDR1 SEHNR and CDR2 FQNEAQ (reference sequence). The CDR3 loop spans 13 amino acids. J gave up 5 bases and V 7 bases, and 4 bases lay outside the gene matches. CDR3 protein: CASTRTGRNTIYF. Written as DNA, the CDR3 is TGTGCCAGCACCCGGACAGGGAGAAACACCATATATTTT.

This clone was detected a few times. The chain is built from TRBV6-1 and TRBJ2-7; 12 nucleotides match TRBD2. Germline values: CDR1 MNHNS, CDR2 SASEGT. The CDR3 runs 14 residues. Losses at the gene ends were 2 bases for V and 7 bases for J; bases not matched to a gene: 3. CDR3 sequence (DNA): TGTGCCAGCAGTGAAATCGGGACTAGCGGGGAGCAGTACTTC. Its translation: CASSEIGTSGEQYF.

This chain links TRBV6-6 with TRBJ1-2, with D possibly being TRBD1 (5 bases). The ends were cut back, 8 bases at V and 8 bases at J, with 21 bases in the middle. This CDR3 spans 14 amino acids. Germline-derived CDR1 and CDR2 are MNHNY and SVGAGI (reference sequence). Here the CDR3 DNA reads TGTGCCAGCGGCCAAGGGTACAGGTTAGGCGGCTACACCTTC. This encodes CASGQGYRLGGYTF.

The chain joins TRBV28 to TRBJ1-2; 7 bases are a match to TRBD1. V was clipped by 5 bases and J by 4 bases; unmatched bases: 13. Germline assignment: CDR1 MDHEN and CDR2 SYDVKM. The CDR3 runs 16 residues. CDR3 DNA sequence: TGTGCCAGCAGTCCCCCCCAGACAGGGCCGGGCTATGGCTACACCTTC. Protein product: CASSPPQTGPGYGYTF.

This chain joins TRBV5-1 and TRBJ1-1; D ambiguous. The CDR3 runs to 15 residues. Trimming cost V 2 bases and J 1 base, with 12 bases left between them. CDR1 is SGHRS and CDR2 is YFSETQ in the germline V gene. In nucleotides, the CDR3 is TGCGCCAGCAGCTTTTTTGGGCAGGAGAACACTGAAGCTTTCTTT. As protein: CASSFFGQENTEAFF.

This clone was seen only once. This chain uses TRBV19 with TRBJ2-5; TRBD2 matches at 7 bases. The germline V gene has CDR1 LNHDA and CDR2 SQIVND (reference sequence). CDR3 length equals 16 residues. Trimming cost V 4 bases and J 2 bases; bases outside gene matches: 10. The CDR3 DNA reads as TGTGCCAGTAGTAGGATAGCGGGCCCGGGACAAGAGACCCAGTACTTC. It translates to CASSRIAGPGQETQYF.

The V call is TRBV27, the J call TRBJ1-1; D gene uncertain. Deletions cut 6 bases from V and 3 bases from J, with 11 bases between. The CDR3 totals 13 residues. Germline CDR1 and CDR2: MNHEY and SMNVEV (reference sequence). The CDR3 loop reads CASRTQWDTEAFF. The CDR3 DNA is TGTGCCAGCAGAACCCAGTGGGACACTGAAGCTTTCTTT.